The present TCR beta chain was sequenced within a study of cytomegalovirus exposure and HLA in healthy donors. A remark on this clone: Its target is not known.

Study-wide results and limits: It was reportedly the case that the classifier diagnosed cytomegalovirus status with high specificity and sensitivity. In a later analysis, at a false discovery rate of 0.05, 16,951 TCR beta sequences were associated with HLA alleles.

Primers: 60 Vbeta forward and 13 Jbeta reverse. The authors' processing: The count from a later analysis was 65 million to 90 million unique TCR beta chains, 9 million to 12 million of them shared. The data were produced by immunoSEQ multiplex PCR, yet TCRdb's version contains in-frame clones alone and is incomplete. V and J calls and clone size come straight from that table; D and trimming were deduced from the DNA. The sample lists some 150,000 clones; roughly a tenth were seen once. Germline CDR1 MDHEN, CDR2 SYDVKM. Trimming took off 6 bases at V and 8 bases at J, with 8 bases between the two ends. This CDR3 has 11 residues. At sampling all donors were nominally healthy, likely with unrecorded immune exposures.

The V and J genes are TRBV28 and TRBJ2-4; D is possibly TRBD1 (5 bases). The sequencing sample was made of PBMCs. This sequence originates from a male donor in good health and CMV-seronegative. The CDR3 DNA reads as TGTGCCAGCAGGGGGCAGGACATTCAGTACTTC. Its translation is CASRGQDIQYF.